A single TCR beta chain is shown here with its context. Antigen: not known. The sample is drawn from a study of cytomegalovirus exposure and HLA in healthy donors. General study results and limits: Cytomegalovirus association was listed for about 160 TCR beta chains. The study carried out a later analysis of TCR beta sequences. It associated around 17,000 of them with specific HLA alleles at a false discovery rate of 0.05. Later genetic work tied a missense DCLRE1C variant to beta-chain V and J trimming. Earlier analysis looked at TCR beta V segments, and most were productive about 90% or about 30% of the time.

Amplification used 60 Vbeta primers and 13 Jbeta primers. Assay used: immunoSEQ multiplex PCR; TCRdb lists only in-frame clones, some missing. The data hold roughly 96,000 clones, with approximately 74% observed a single time. The sample taken for sequencing was PBMCs. The receptor comes from a woman in her seventies in good health and CMV-seropositive.

The CDR3 loop reads CASSERLYTDTQYF. The DNA for the CDR3 is TGTGCCAGCAGTGAAAGACTATACACAGATACGCAGTATTTT. The genes are TRBV2 and TRBJ2-3, with D perhaps TRBD2 (5 bases). Trimming took 2 bases from V and 2 from J, leaving 8 bases between them. The CDR3 is 14 residues long. Germline CDR1 reads SNHLY; CDR2 reads FYNNEI.